This paragraph reports one T cell receptor (beta chain). It lacks a known antigen. Per-nucleotide qualities are absent, and no much larger clonotype sits a single base away. The data belong to a study of blood T cell repertoires in COVID-19 (dated by TCRdb to between 2020 and 2021). About the investigation overall: Collaborator samples came from the United States, Italy and Spain and covered acute and convalescent phases of COVID-19. The prospective study material was composed of cDNA or gDNA derived from T cells, B-cell-depleted T cells, or PBMCs. The dataset comprised deeply sampled blood TCRbeta repertoires from subjects exposed to, actively infected with, or recovered from COVID-19. The repertoires were released in a freely available public database intended as a resource for research on the immune response to SARS-CoV-2. The samples were drawn from the first 160 participants of the ongoing ImmuneRACE study and from roughly 1,300 subjects provided by 6 global collaborators. The sample metadata nearly always contained a de-identified subject ID, COVID-19 status, age in years and sex. Where available, HLA class I and class II types were taken from metadata supplied by the sample provider and were not determined by assay-based typing.

Enrolling through a virtual design, the prospective study's participants ranged in age from roughly 18 to 100 years and lived across about two dozen United States geographic areas. Cohort assignment in the prospective study relied on participant-reported clinical history from a screening survey and a study questionnaire. ImmuneRACE Cohort 3 recovered participants were defined by two consecutive negative NP/OP PCR tests, healthcare professional clearance, or symptom resolution. Mobile phlebotomists in the prospective study collected whole blood, serum and a nasopharyngeal or oropharyngeal swab from every participant. Over a roughly 2-month period, participants in the prospective study had the option of providing additional blood draws and questionnaires. Before DNA extraction, blood samples from the prospective study were shipped at room temperature or frozen. General study outcomes and caveats: How much clinical and demographic metadata was included differed by source and by participant, and the metadata was provided uncurated.

V ends up 5 bases short and J 4 bases short, with an unmatched junction base count of 5. The germline V gene (reference sequence) gives CDR1 as LNHNV and CDR2 as YYDKDF. The CDR3 numbers 16 residues from cysteine through phenylalanine. The entry retains the CDR3 DNA only, 48 bases that are in frame from base 1. TCRbeta CDR3 regions were amplified from genomic DNA by means of the immunoSEQ Assay, a bias-controlled multiplex PCR. The study's own analysis went as follows. The number of nucleated cells in each sample was estimated from the amplification of reference gene primers within the assay. Sequence reads were collapsed and filtered to measure the absolute abundance of every unique TCRbeta CDR3 rearrangement. Productive Simpson clonality was computed per sample as the square root of Simpson's diversity index over productive rearrangements. The table was pulled from immuneACCESS by TCRdb, which kept in-frame rearrangements only. Such tables lose some clones; where checked, under half of the loss comes from unresolved V genes, and the rest has no known cause. D and trimming come from the DNA, and the V and J calls and clone size come from that table. The sample table holds 150,000 to 250,000 clones, of which around 87% were seen once. The top ten hold 2% to 2.5% of the sample.

The source material was PBMCs or T cells enriched from blood (not recorded which). The clonotype originates from a woman in her 30s who had recovered from COVID-19. The sequence is built from TRBV15 and TRBJ2-2; 12 nucleotides in the junction match TRBD2. The CDR3 in this case is CATSQLAGGSTGELFF. The sequence in DNA is TGTGCCACCAGCCAACTAGCGGGAGGTAGCACCGGGGAGCTGTTTTTT.